This section outlines one T cell receptor beta chain sequence together with its context. Its antigen is still unknown. Base qualities are not recorded, but no much larger clone differs from it by a single base. This sample stems from a study of cytomegalovirus exposure and HLA in healthy donors (TCRdb year 2017). Broadly, across the study: An earlier analysis of some 500 of the donors reported 276 Gb of sequence data and 117 million unique TCR beta sequences from around 200 million T cells. Approximately 310 gigabases of sequencing data and about 92 million unique TCR sequences made up an early release that covered nearly 650 HLA-typed donors. Among the approximately 430 genotyped donors, around 81% belonged to the genetic ancestry cluster associated with self-reported Caucasian donors. The study aimed to test whether signatures of past pathogen exposure could be identified by cataloging public T cell receptors. Using immunosequencing, the study profiled T cell repertoires from about 620 subjects and related those repertoires to cytomegalovirus serostatus. Besides the first cohort of more than 650 subjects, a separate validation cohort made up of 95 to 150 different subjects was used. High-throughput TCR immunosequencing, statistical association of individual TCRs with disease status, and machine learning were combined to predict cytomegalovirus infection status. To study patterns of TCR occurrence, a later analysis re-analyzed previously published TCR beta repertoires from around 700 donors and added high-resolution HLA genotyping. The later analysis used no new phenotypic data to find candidate immune exposures, relying instead on TCR beta sequences and their occurrence across donors. An earlier analysis of several hundred of the donors applied high-throughput TCR beta sequencing to assess whether each TCR beta V gene segment acted as functional or pseudogenic. Donor age, sex, ethnicity and CMV serostatus were compiled alongside the repertoire data. In a later genetic analysis, genome-wide SNP genotypes for about three fifths of the roughly 670 donors were used, and that subset was treated as a discovery cohort. All discovery cohort repertoires had been generated using a single sequencing platform. HLA typing included class I and class II loci at four-digit resolution. Typing coverage varied by locus: roughly 620-640 donors for A, B, C, DRB1 and DQB1; approximately 560 for DQA1; over 600 for DPA1; approximately 450 for DPB1. Roughly 5 DR-DQ haplotypes were handled as single units for association and clustering because linkage in the cohort was strong. Across around 400 genotyped donors of the cohort, an average of approximately 240,000 unique TCR beta nucleotide sequences per donor were sequenced, and roughly 20% of those sequences were non-productive.

In total, 666 healthy bone marrow donors made up the cohort. At the time of sampling, every cohort member was nominally healthy, though immune exposures that went unrecorded were likely present. The donor was CMV seronegative and was included in the group of a few hundred seronegative cohort members. Every donor gave a peripheral blood sample, and the peripheral blood mononuclear cells from that sample were used for TCR beta sequencing. Genomic DNA was extracted from the blood cell samples with the Qiagen DNeasy Blood Extraction Kit. Broad study findings and their caveats: Because counts were too low, seventeen rarely observed V segments, including chromosome 9 orphons, were left out of the earlier analysis of approximately 500 of the donors. In a later analysis, TCR association rates were found to vary across HLA loci, with the most associated TCRs seen for DRB1 alleles and the fewest for HLA-C alleles. The study gave a list of some 150 TCR beta chains associated with cytomegalovirus. Most CMV-associated TCR beta chains appeared to be HLA-restricted in a later analysis, and the HLA associations seemed to be driven largely by CMV exposure. In an earlier analysis of roughly 500 of the donors, most TCR beta V segments appeared in productive rearrangements about 87% or about 30% of the time, broadly matching IMGT annotations. In a later analysis, about 17,000 TCR beta sequences were associated with specific HLA alleles at a false discovery rate of 0.05. The classifier was reported to diagnose cytomegalovirus status with high specificity and sensitivity in both the original and validation cohorts. Some IMGT-functional V segments, including TRBV6-2 and TRBV6-3, could not be distinguished by the 87-base-pair reads and were therefore excluded. A later analysis reported that several top co-occurrence clusters appeared linked to parvovirus B19, influenza, CMV and Epstein-Barr virus. Correlated functional status among segregating V segments might reflect linkage disequilibrium, but an unknown experimental factor could not be ruled out. V-gene and J-gene trimming of TCR beta chains was associated with a missense DCLRE1C variant in a later genetic analysis, and the association was replicated in an independent cohort. In a later analysis, HLA-associated TCR beta chains showed more clonal expansion and lower generation probabilities than non-associated chains that were equally common. Strong co-occurrence of HLA alleles, especially DR and DQ, made assigning TCR associations to individual alleles difficult. Presence/absence analyses assumed roughly uniform sequencing depth across donors, an assumption that may not hold. Three of the identified cytomegalovirus-associated TCR beta chains were confirmed in vitro to be specific for cytomegalovirus antigens. Only TCR beta chains were sequenced in this cohort, and the absence of alpha or paired-chain data limited detectable features. A further reported finding was that TCR beta sequences accurately predicted the HLA-A and HLA-B alleles for most subjects in the first cohort. It was suggested by the authors that the approach could potentially be generalized to other disease states and immunological phenotypes. Compared with the 666-donor mean, donors in an Asian-associated ancestry cluster had fewer N-insertions in productive TCRs, according to a later genetic analysis. A cluster of highly shared sequence variants was judged likely to be a technical artifact of the sequencing pipeline. HLA typing was unavailable for some donors at each locus, so association tests used only the typed subset. While some public TCRs were present in many individuals, most TCR sequences turned up only very rarely across donors. For the cohort, immune exposure information was limited to CMV serostatus.

The CDR3 spans 15 residues, from the cysteine through the phenylalanine. Here the CDR3 DNA is all that survives: 45 bases in frame from base 1. The germline V gene sets CDR1 to SGHAT and CDR2 to FQNNGV. Cut back by 10 bases and 2 bases, the V and J ends lie 18 bases apart. Libraries came from the immunoSEQ multiplex PCR assay. For the multiplex PCR, a mixture combining 60 forward primers for TCR Vbeta segments and 13 reverse primers for TCR Jbeta segments was used. The CDR3 region of rearranged TCR beta genes was amplified from genomic DNA by a multiplex PCR assay. Amplified TCR beta libraries were sequenced as 87-base-pair reads on the Illumina HiSeq System. The original pipeline was this. Across the 700 or so repertoires, a later analysis counted some 81 million unique TCR beta chains, some 11 million of which were shared by at least two donors. To remove PCR and sequencing errors, raw reads were error-corrected and collapsed into unique sequences using a nearest-neighbor algorithm that merged closely related sequences. To assign V, D and J gene segments, CDR3 sequences were aligned to IMGT reference sequences. For a sequence to be retained, a match of at least six nucleotides to both a V gene segment and a J gene segment was required. A rearrangement was called productive if the CDR3 had no stop codons and remained in frame with V and J, and every other rearrangement was called non-productive. CDR3 was defined by IMGT convention, running from the second conserved V-encoded cysteine to the conserved J-encoded phenylalanine. The earlier analysis of about 610 of the donors excluded sequences that lacked an unambiguous match to a single V gene segment. An earlier analysis of approximately 590 of the donors called V segments functional above 56.7% productive rearrangements and segregating when the between-donor standard deviation exceeded 5%. A statistical classification framework was built for diagnosing cytomegalovirus status from the catalog of TCR beta chain sequences. In a later analysis, V and J genes were assigned by comparing TCR nucleotide sequences against IMGT/GENE-DB human TR gene sequences. A later analysis assigned CDR3 sequences and most-parsimonious VDJ recombination scenarios with the TCRdist pipeline. A later analysis defined each TCR beta chain by its CDR3 amino acid sequence plus V-gene family, and excluded reads lacking a unique V-gene family. As a way to deal with suspected cross-contamination and a sequencing artifact, a later analysis dropped hundreds of nucleotide sequences that were highly shared and had low generation probability. In a later analysis, a clonal expansion index for each public chain was calculated from normalized within-repertoire ranks of inferred template counts. In a later analysis, generation probabilities were computed using a VDJ recombination model fitted to out-of-frame rearrangements, and the results were checked against IGoR. In a later analysis, TCR-TCR, TCR-HLA and TCR-CMV co-occurrence was scored with hypergeometric tests, and a repertoire-size bias correction was applied to TCR pairs. A later analysis estimated false discovery rates by permuting HLA or CMV assignments 20 times. In a later analysis, co-occurring TCRs were grouped using DBSCAN, with TCRdist sequence similarity added in when clustering inside HLA-allele-positive subsets. For co-occurrence clustering, repertoires with fewer than 30,000 or more than 120,000 public chains were excluded, along with roughly 5 repertoires with anomalous nucleotide sharing. The source is immuneACCESS, and TCRdb retained only in-frame sequences with V and J called. Part of the clones is not carried over; for the studies checked, unresolved V genes explain less than half of this, and the remainder is unexplained. V and J calls and clone size are given by that table; D and trimming were obtained from the DNA. The sample has 200,000 to 250,000 clones on record, approximately 79% of them singletons. About 1.8% of the sample lies in the top ten.

Recombination joined TRBV11-2 with TRBJ2-1, with an unclear D gene assignment. This clonotype originated in a man aged 50-60 years in good health and CMV-seronegative. The specimen was PBMCs. The bases read TGTGCCACCAGAAATGTTGGGCAGCCCTACAATGAGCAGTTCTTC. This sequence encodes CATRNVGQPYNEQFF. The reference TRBV11-2 and TRBJ2-1 proteins fill in what lies around the CDR3, so the full variable domain reads EAGVAQSPRYKIIEKRQSVAFWCNPISGHATLYWYQQILGQGPKLLIQFQNNGVVDDSQLPKDRFSAERLKGVDSTLKIQPAKLEDSAVYLCATRNVGQPYNEQFFGPGTRLTVL.